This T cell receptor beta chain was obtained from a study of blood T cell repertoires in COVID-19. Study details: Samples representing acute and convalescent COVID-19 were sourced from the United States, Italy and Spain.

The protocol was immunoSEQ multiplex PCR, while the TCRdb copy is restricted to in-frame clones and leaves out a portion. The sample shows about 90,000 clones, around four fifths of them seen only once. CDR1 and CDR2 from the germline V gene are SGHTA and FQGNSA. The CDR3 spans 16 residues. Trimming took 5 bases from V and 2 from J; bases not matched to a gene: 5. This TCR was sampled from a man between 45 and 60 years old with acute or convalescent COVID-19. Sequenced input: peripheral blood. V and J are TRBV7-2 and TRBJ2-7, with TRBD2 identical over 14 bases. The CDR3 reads CASSPRLAGGPYEQYF. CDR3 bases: TGTGCCAGCAGCCCCCGACTAGCGGGAGGGCCCTACGAGCAGTACTTC. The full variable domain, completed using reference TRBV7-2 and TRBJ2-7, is GAGVSQSPSNKVTEKGKDVELRCDPISGHTALYWYRQSLGQGLEFLIYFQGNSAPDKSGLPSDRFSAERTGGSVSTLTIQRTQQEDSAVYLCASSPRLAGGPYEQYFGPGTRLTVT.